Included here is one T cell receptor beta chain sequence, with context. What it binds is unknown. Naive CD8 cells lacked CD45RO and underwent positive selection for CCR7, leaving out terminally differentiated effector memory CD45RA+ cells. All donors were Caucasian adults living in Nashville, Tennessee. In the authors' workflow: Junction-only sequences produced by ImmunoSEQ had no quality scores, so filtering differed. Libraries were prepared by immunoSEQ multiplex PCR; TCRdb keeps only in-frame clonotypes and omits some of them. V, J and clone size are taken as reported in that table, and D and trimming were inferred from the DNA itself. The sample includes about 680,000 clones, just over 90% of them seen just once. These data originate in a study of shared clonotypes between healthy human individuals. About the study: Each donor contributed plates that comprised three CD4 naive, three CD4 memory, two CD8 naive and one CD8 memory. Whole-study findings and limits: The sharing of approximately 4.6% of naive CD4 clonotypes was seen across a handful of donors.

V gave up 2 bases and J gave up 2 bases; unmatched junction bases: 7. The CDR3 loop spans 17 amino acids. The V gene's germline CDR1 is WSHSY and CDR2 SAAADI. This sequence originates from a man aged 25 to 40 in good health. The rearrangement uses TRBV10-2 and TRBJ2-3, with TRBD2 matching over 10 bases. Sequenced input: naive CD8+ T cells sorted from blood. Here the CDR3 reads CASSEVASGSVTDTQYF. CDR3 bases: TGCGCCAGCAGTGAGGTGGCTAGCGGGAGTGTCACAGATACGCAGTATTTT.